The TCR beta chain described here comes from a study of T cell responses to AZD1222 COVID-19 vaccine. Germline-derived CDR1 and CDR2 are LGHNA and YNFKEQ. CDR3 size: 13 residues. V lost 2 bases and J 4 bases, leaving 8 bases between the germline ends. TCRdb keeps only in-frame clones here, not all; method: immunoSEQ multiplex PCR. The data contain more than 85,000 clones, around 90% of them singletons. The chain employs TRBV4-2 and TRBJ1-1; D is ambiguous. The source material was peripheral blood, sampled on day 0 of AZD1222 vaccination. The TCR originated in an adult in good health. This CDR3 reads CASSQYRITEAFF. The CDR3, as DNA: TGTGCCAGCAGCCAATACAGAATCACTGAAGCTTTCTTT.